The 22 T cell receptor beta chains below all came from one sample that was sequenced in a study of CD8 T cells in Susac syndrome. Random hexamers served to reverse transcribe about 0.5 to 1 ug RNA. Using its own MiXCR run on the immunoSEQ multiplex PCR reads, TCRdb lists one record per CDR3 protein. The sample includes approximately 76,000 distinct CDR3 sequences, approximately 94% of them seen just once. The material sequenced was CD8+ T cells from PBMCs. The receptors originated from a human donor with multiple sclerosis.

The chain combines TRBV14 with TRBJ1-2; 12 positions agree with TRBD1. This CDR3 spans 18 amino acids. Losses at the gene ends were 0 bases for V and 3 bases for J; bases not matched to a gene: 8. Per germline, CDR1 SGHDN and CDR2 FVKESK. The CDR3 region is CASSQDPTGTGGDYGYTF. CDR3 in DNA: TGTGCCAGCAGCCAAGACCCTACTGGGACAGGGGGCGACTATGGCTACACCTTC.

The V and J genes are TRBV5-1 and TRBJ1-3, with unresolved D. The CDR3 runs to 14 residues. With 2 bases removed from V and 7 bases from J, the gap between germline ends came to 13 bases. Germline assignment: CDR1 SGHRS and CDR2 YFSETQ. CDR3 loop: CASSFGPSGNTIYF. Written as DNA, the CDR3 is TGCGCCAGCAGCTTTGGACCGTCGGGTAACACCATATATTTT.

CDR3 DNA: TGTGCCAGCAGTTCTGGGTCTTCGGGCGGGGGGGCTTGGGAGACCCAGTACTTC. Translated, it gives CASSSGSSGGGAWETQYF. The rearrangement joins TRBV27 to TRBJ2-5; 9 nucleotides align to TRBD2. The V gene's germline CDR1 is MNHEY and CDR2 SMNVEV (reference sequence). The CDR3 has 18 residues. V gave up 4 bases and J gave up 5 bases; unmatched junction bases: 17.

This chain uses TRBV29-1 with TRBJ2-1; maybe TRBD2 (5 bases). Germline V lookup: CDR1 SQVTM, CDR2 ANQGSEA. V lost 3 bases and J 8 bases, leaving 26 bases between the germline ends. The CDR3 is made up of 17 amino acids. The CDR3 loop is CSVDGVKVGVTADEQFF. The CDR3 DNA reads TGCAGCGTTGACGGGGTGAAAGTGGGAGTGACGGCGGATGAGCAGTTCTTC.

The gene calls are TRBV6-5 and TRBJ1-3, with D possibly matching TRBD1 (6 bases). Germline CDR1 reads MNHEY; CDR2 reads SVGAGI. This CDR3 comprises 15 residues. The V end lost 3 bases, the J end lost 4 bases, and 13 bases lay between the germline ends. The CDR3 reads CASSYSRTEGNTIYF. CDR3 DNA sequence: TGTGCCAGCAGTTATTCTAGGACAGAAGGAAACACCATATATTTT.

This sequence joins TRBV7-9 and TRBJ1-6, with a weak D call TRBD1 (5 bases). V lost 3 bases, J lost 5 bases, and 11 bases lay in between. CDR1 is SEHNR, CDR2 FQNEAQ, per germline (reference sequence). The CDR3 has 15 amino acids. This chain's CDR3 is CASSLWDEDNSPLHF. CDR3 coding DNA: TGTGCCAGCAGCTTGTGGGACGAGGATAATTCACCCCTCCACTTT.

This chain joins TRBV3-1 and TRBJ2-5; TRBD2 agrees at 12 bases. V dropped 4 bases and J dropped 3; count of bases not matched to a gene: 3. The germline CDR1 and CDR2 sequences are LGHDT and YNNKEL (reference sequence). This CDR3 spans 15 amino acids. The CDR3 reads CASSPWTSGEETQYF. The CDR3 nucleotides read TGTGCCAGCAGCCCGTGGACTAGCGGGGAAGAGACCCAGTACTTC.

This clonotype has a single count. The chain employs TRBV6-5 and TRBJ1-2; a weak D match, TRBD1 (5 bases). Trimming cost V 4 bases and J 7 bases, with 13 bases left between them. Germline CDR1 is MNHEY and CDR2 is SVGAGI. The CDR3 runs to 13 residues. Here the CDR3 DNA reads TGTGCCAGCAGTTGGGGGGAAATCGGTGGCTACACCTTC. Translation: CASSWGEIGGYTF.

The chain has TRBV18 and TRBJ1-2; perhaps TRBD1 as D (6 bases). Germline V gene lookup returns CDR1 KGHSH and CDR2 LQKENI. The V end lost 2 bases, the J end lost 2 bases, and 12 bases lay between the germline ends. The CDR3 is 15 residues long. The CDR3 DNA sequence: TGTGCCAGCTCACCAGCGCAGGGGAACAACTATGGCTACACCTTC. Translated, it gives CASSPAQGNNYGYTF.

This clonotype turned up a few times. This chain uses TRBV29-1 with TRBJ2-7; perhaps TRBD1 as D (5 bases). There are 12 residues in the CDR3. The V end was cut by 6 bases, the J end by 3 bases, with 12 bases between. CDR1 and CDR2 (germline): SQVTM, ANQGSEA. The CDR3 DNA follows: TGCAGCGTCGTAACAGGAAGCTACGAGCAGTACTTC. Protein sequence: CSVVTGSYEQYF.

CDR3 nucleotides: TGCAGCGTTGCCGGACAGGGGGTTGAGCAGTTCTTC. It translates to CSVAGQGVEQFF. The J gene is TRBJ2-1, the V gene TRBV29-1; 10 nucleotides match TRBD1. This CDR3 is 12 amino acids long. Unmatched junction bases numbered 3, after V lost 4 bases and J lost 9 bases. CDR1 SQVTM and CDR2 ANQGSEA come from the germline V gene.

This rearrangement joins TRBV7-9 to TRBJ2-7; D ambiguous. The CDR3 length is 12 residues. Trimming pared 1 base from V and 5 bases from J, leaving 6 bases between. Germline CDR1 reads SEHNR; CDR2 reads FQNEAQ (reference sequence). CDR3 DNA sequence: TGTGCCAGCAGCTTAGTATGGGACGAGCAGTACTTC. Translated, it gives CASSLVWDEQYF.

The chain carries TRBV9 and TRBJ2-3; D unresolved. Germline CDR1 is SGDLS and CDR2 is YYNGEE. The CDR3 extends over 13 amino acids. Deletions cut 3 bases from V and 4 bases from J, with 9 bases between. The CDR3 DNA is TGTGCCAGCAGCGCTTACTCTTCAGATACGCAGTATTTT. Translation gives CASSAYSSDTQYF.

The CDR3 here is CSARAAGPDEQYF. The CDR3 nucleotides read TGCAGTGCTAGAGCGGCGGGGCCCGACGAGCAGTACTTC. This chain connects TRBV20-1 to TRBJ2-7; a weak D match, TRBD2 (6 bases). Deletions cut 1 base from V and 5 bases from J, with 12 bases between. Germline V CDR1 and CDR2: DFQATT, SNEGSKA (reference sequence). The CDR3 sequence is 13 residues long.

This clonotype has a single count. The J gene is TRBJ1-4, the V gene TRBV12-3 or TRBV12-4, with a tentative D call TRBD1 (6 bases). The CDR3 is 15 amino acids. V lost 1 base and J lost 8, with 14 bases in between. CDR3 region: CASSLGGGTSEKLFF. CDR3 DNA sequence: TGTGCCAGCAGTTTAGGAGGGGGAACATCGGAAAAACTGTTTTTT.

The genes are TRBV29-1 and TRBJ2-1; D gene uncertain. This CDR3 is 13 amino acids long. Germline V gene lookup returns CDR1 SQVTM and CDR2 ANQGSEA. Trimming removed 4 bases at V and 6 bases at J, with 13 bases between. CDR3 coding DNA: TGCAGCGTTGTTCCAGAAGTCGGCAATGAGCAGTTCTTC. It encodes CSVVPEVGNEQFF.

The chain joins TRBV5-1 to TRBJ1-2; D gene uncertain. Trimming took off 0 bases at V and 4 bases at J, with 10 bases between the two ends. CDR1 SGHRS and CDR2 YFSETQ come from the germline V gene. The CDR3 loop spans 14 amino acids. CDR3 sequence: CASSLGGLSYGYTF. The CDR3 DNA reads as TGCGCCAGCAGCTTGGGTGGTTTAAGCTATGGCTACACCTTC. The full variable domain, completed using reference TRBV5-1 and TRBJ1-2, is KAGVTQTPRYLIKTRGQQVTLSCSPISGHRSVSWYQQTPGQGLQFLFEYFSETQRNKGNFPGRFSGRQFSNSRSEMNVSTLELGDSALYLCASSLGGLSYGYTFGSGTRLTVV.

The chain combines TRBV14 with TRBJ2-1; no reliable D call. Germline V gives CDR1 SGHDN, CDR2 FVKESK. V lost 5 bases, J lost 7 bases, and 9 bases lay in between. CDR3 length: 12 amino acids. In DNA, the CDR3 is TGTGCCAGCAGCTGGGGATGGAATGAGCAGTTCTTC. Its protein product is CASSWGWNEQFF.

The genes are TRBV29-1 and TRBJ2-7; 7 bases align to TRBD2. Losses at the gene ends were 1 base for V and 1 base for J; bases not matched to a gene: 4. This CDR3 spans 14 amino acids. Germline CDR1 SQVTM, CDR2 ANQGSEA. This CDR3 is CSVEGGRESYEQYF. The DNA for the CDR3 is TGCAGCGTTGAAGGTGGGAGGGAGTCCTACGAGCAGTACTTC.

This chain links TRBV5-1 with TRBJ2-7; TRBD1 agrees at 7 bases. This CDR3 has 14 amino acids. From germline, CDR1 is SGHRS and CDR2 YFSETQ. V trimming: 3 bases; J trimming: 5 bases; junction bases outside the gene matches: 8. The DNA for the CDR3 is TGCGCCAGCAGCTGGACAGGTCGATGGGACGAGCAGTACTTC. Translation gives CASSWTGRWDEQYF.

V and J are TRBV29-1 and TRBJ1-1, with D unresolved. The V gene's germline CDR1 is SQVTM and CDR2 ANQGSEA. CDR3 length: 12 amino acids. Between the trimmed V and J ends, which lost 7 bases and 1 base, there was a span of 10 bases. In DNA form, the CDR3 reads TGCAGCGCTGACTCGGGGAACACTGAAGCTTTCTTT. As protein: CSADSGNTEAFF.

This chain uses TRBV29-1 with TRBJ1-1; the match to TRBD1 covers 9 bases. Trimming cost V 5 bases and J 7 bases; bases outside gene matches: 14. The CDR3 covers 15 residues. Germline V gives CDR1 SQVTM, CDR2 ANQGSEA. CDR3 DNA: TGCAGCGTTCACACACCGGGACAGGGAAGGGATGAAGCTTTCTTT. Translation gives CSVHTPGQGRDEAFF.